This TCR beta chain derives from a study of quantifying T cell responses using KT2 cells. Study details: TCR alpha and beta constant-region primers primed reverse transcription of RNA.

The cDNA 3' end received a ligated oligonucleotide with a UMI. An equimolar mix of RC1.1 and RC1.2 primed the beta chain across TRBC1 and TRBC2. TCRdb passed the UMI-ligation and nested PCR reads through MiXCR, listing each CDR3 protein once. Counted here are tens of thousands of distinct CDR3 sequences, 10% occurring once; the ten biggest clones make up approximately 8.7%. Details on this clonotype: One base away lies a much larger clone, so this may be a sequencing read error.

V was pared by 5 bases and J by 7 bases, with 11 bases between. This CDR3 has 11 residues. Germline loops: CDR1 SQVTM, CDR2 ANQGSEA. V and J are TRBV29-1 and TRBJ1-1, with D unclear. The sample comprised PBMCs spiked with cells of the T cell clone KT2. This clonotype originated in a human donor. CDR3: CSVLSGNEAFF. CDR3 nucleotide sequence: TGCAGCGTTCTTTCAGGTAATGAAGCTTTCTTT.